This TCR beta chain was recorded in a study of T-cell reconstitution after alpha-beta-depleted transplantation in children. This clonotype has just a few counts. V shed 5 bases and J 5 bases; nucleotides not matched to a gene: 7. Per germline, CDR1 SGHAT and CDR2 FQNNGV. The CDR3 covers 16 residues. Unique molecular identifiers featured in how the TCRbeta library was prepared. TCRdb passed the PCR reads through MiXCR, listing each CDR3 protein once. The sample consists of under 350,000 distinct CDR3 sequences, 9.5% to 10% of them appearing once. The receptor was derived from a human donor who donated a stem cell graft to a child with SCID. Sequencing used PBMCs from the stem cell graft donor, obtained from the stem cell graft. The chain carries TRBV11-2 and TRBJ2-5; 14 bases are shared with TRBD2. The chain's CDR3 is CASSPGTSGREETQYF. For the CDR3, the DNA is TGTGCCAGCAGCCCGGGGACTAGCGGGAGAGAGGAGACCCAGTACTTC.